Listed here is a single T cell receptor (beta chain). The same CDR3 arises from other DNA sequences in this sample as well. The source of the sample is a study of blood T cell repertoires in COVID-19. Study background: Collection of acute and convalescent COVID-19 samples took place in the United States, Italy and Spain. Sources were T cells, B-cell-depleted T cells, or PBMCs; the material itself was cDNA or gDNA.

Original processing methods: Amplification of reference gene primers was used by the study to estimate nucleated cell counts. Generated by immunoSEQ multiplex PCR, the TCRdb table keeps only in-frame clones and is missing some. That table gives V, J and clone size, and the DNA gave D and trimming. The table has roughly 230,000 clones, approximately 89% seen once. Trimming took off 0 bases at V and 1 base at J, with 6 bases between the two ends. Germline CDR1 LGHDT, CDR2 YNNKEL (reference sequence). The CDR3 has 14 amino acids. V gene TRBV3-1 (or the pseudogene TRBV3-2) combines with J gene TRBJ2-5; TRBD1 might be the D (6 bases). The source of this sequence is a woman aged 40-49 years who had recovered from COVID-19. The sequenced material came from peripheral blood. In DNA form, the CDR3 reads TGTGCCAGCAGCCAAGAGGACAGCCAAGAGACCCAGTACTTC. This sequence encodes CASSQEDSQETQYF.